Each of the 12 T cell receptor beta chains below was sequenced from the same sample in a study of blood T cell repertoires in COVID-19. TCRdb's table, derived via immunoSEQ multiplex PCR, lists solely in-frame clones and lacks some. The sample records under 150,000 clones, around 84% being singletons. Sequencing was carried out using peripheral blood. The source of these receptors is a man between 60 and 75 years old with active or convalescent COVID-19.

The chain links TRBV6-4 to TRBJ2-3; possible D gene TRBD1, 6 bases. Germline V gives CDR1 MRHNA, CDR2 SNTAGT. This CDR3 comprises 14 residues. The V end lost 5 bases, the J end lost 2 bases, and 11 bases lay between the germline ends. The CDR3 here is CASSKGHHTDTQYF. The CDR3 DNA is TGTGCCAGCAGTAAGGGACACCACACAGATACGCAGTATTTT.

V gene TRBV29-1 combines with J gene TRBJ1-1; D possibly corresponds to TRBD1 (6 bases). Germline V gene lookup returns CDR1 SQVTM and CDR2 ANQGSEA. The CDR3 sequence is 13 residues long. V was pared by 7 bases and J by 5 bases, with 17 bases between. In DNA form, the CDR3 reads TGCAGCGCCGTGCAGGGGCGAGATACTGAAGCTTTCTTT. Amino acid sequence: CSAVQGRDTEAFF.

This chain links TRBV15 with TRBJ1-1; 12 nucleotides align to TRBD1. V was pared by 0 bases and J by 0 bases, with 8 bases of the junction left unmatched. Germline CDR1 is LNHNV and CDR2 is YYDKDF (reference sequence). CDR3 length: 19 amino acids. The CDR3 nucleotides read TGTGCCACCAGCAGAGATCGGGGACAGGGGGCGGACATGAACACTGAAGCTTTCTTT. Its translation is CATSRDRGQGADMNTEAFF.

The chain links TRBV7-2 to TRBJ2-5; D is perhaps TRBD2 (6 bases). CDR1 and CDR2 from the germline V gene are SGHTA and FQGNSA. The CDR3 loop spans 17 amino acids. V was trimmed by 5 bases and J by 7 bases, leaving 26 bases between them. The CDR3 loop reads CASSGYGGVGVSGTQYF. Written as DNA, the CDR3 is TGTGCCAGCAGCGGTTACGGGGGAGTTGGGGTTTCGGGGACCCAGTACTTC.

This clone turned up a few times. The chain's CDR3 is CASSQGTLSSGSRTDTQYF. Written as DNA, the CDR3 is TGCGCCAGCAGCCAAGGCACATTATCTAGCGGGAGTCGCACAGATACGCAGTATTTT. The chain joins TRBV4-3 to TRBJ2-3; 10 bases line up with TRBD2. Per the germline V gene, CDR1 is LGHNA and CDR2 is YSLEER. Germline trimming cut 1 base from V and 1 base from J; bases unmatched to any gene: 11. There are 19 residues in the CDR3.

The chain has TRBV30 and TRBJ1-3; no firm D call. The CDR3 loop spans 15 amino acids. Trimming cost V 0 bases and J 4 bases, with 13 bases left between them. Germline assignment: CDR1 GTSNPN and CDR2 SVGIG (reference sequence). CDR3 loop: CAWSVLSGAGNTIYF. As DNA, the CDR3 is TGTGCCTGGAGTGTTCTGTCCGGAGCCGGAAACACCATATATTTT.

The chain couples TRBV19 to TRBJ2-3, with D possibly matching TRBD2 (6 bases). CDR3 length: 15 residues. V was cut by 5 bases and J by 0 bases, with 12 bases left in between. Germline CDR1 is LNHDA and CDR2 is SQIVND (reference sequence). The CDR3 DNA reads TGTGCCAGTAGTGCGGGGACGACCAGCACAGATACGCAGTATTTT. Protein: CASSAGTTSTDTQYF.

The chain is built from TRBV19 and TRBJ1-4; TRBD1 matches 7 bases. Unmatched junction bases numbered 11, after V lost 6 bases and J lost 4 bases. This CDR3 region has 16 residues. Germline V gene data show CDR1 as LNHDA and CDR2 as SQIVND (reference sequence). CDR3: CASRTMRTGFNEKLFF. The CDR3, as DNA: TGTGCCAGTAGAACCATGCGGACAGGATTTAATGAAAAACTGTTTTTT.

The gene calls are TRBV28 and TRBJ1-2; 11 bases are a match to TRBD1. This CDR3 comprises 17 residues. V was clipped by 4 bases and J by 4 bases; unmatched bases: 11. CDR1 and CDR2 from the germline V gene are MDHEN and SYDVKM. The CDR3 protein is CASSSRDRGYLGYGYTF. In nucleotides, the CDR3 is TGTGCCAGCAGTTCCCGGGACAGGGGGTACCTCGGCTATGGCTACACCTTC.

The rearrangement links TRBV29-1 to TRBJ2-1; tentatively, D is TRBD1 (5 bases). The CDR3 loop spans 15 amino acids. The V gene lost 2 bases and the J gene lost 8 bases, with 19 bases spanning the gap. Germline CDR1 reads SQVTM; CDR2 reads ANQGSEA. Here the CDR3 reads CSVEPPASWGDEQFF. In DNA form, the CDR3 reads TGCAGCGTTGAACCCCCCGCTAGTTGGGGCGATGAGCAGTTCTTC.

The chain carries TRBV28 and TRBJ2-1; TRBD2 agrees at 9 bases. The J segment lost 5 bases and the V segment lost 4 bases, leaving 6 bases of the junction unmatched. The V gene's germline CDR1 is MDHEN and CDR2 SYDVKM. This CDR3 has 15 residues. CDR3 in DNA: TGTGCCAGCAGTTATAGTAGCGGGAGCAACAATGAGCAGTTCTTC. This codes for CASSYSSGSNNEQFF.

CDR3 DNA sequence: TGCGCCAGCAGCCAAGTAACGGGGGGTTACGAGCAGTACTTC. Translation: CASSQVTGGYEQYF. V is TRBV4-3 and J is TRBJ2-7; TRBD2 matches 7 bases. The trim removed 1 base at V and 4 bases at J, leaving 4 bases unmatched. Per germline, CDR1 LGHNA and CDR2 YSLEER. The CDR3 extends over 14 amino acids.